Each of the 19 T cell receptor beta chains below was sequenced from the same sample in a study of T-cell memory formation after mild COVID-19. One entry per CDR3 protein results from TCRdb running MiXCR on the 5' RACE reads. This table holds 560,000 or so distinct CDR3 sequences, 15% to 20% found once. The sample consisted of PBMCs or a T cell subset sorted from them (not recorded which). The receptors come from an adult woman who had mild COVID-19 (a few samples of this study predate the infection). Cell type and time point are not known.

This clonotype came up many times. The V gene is TRBV25-1, the J gene TRBJ1-4; D ambiguous. This CDR3 has 12 amino acids. V was cut by 4 bases and J by 15 bases, with 15 bases left in between. Per germline, CDR1 MGHDK and CDR2 SYGVNS. The CDR3: CASSGSEDAVFF. The CDR3 DNA follows: TGTGCCAGCAGTGGATCGGAGGACGCAGTGTTTTTT.

This clonotype has only one observation. This sequence joins TRBV20-1 and TRBJ1-2; D is unresolved. The CDR3 contains 15 residues. V gave up 6 bases and J gave up 4 bases, with 21 bases separating them. Germline CDR1 DFQATT, CDR2 SNEGSKA (reference sequence). This chain's CDR3 is CSAIRQIAASYGYTF. CDR3 DNA: TGCAGTGCCATACGACAAATTGCTGCCTCCTATGGCTACACCTTC.

V and J are TRBV27 and TRBJ2-7, with D possibly TRBD2 on 6 matching bases. CDR3 length equals 16 residues. With 2 bases removed from V and 3 bases from J, the gap between germline ends came to 17 bases. CDR1 MNHEY and CDR2 SMNVEV come from the germline V gene (reference sequence). CDR3 in DNA: TGTGCCAGCAGTTTAATACGGCCGGGGGTCGGCTACGAGCAGTACTTC. Amino acids: CASSLIRPGVGYEQYF.

This clonotype was recorded once. The rearrangement joins TRBV2 to TRBJ2-3; 9 bases are shared with TRBD1. The ends lost 6 bases at V and 4 bases at J; junction bases unmatched: 11. The CDR3 contains 16 residues. Germline CDR1 and CDR2: SNHLY and FYNNEI. CDR3 residues: CASSPGQGVPPDTQYF. CDR3 DNA sequence: TGTGCCAGCAGCCCGGGACAGGGAGTTCCTCCAGATACGCAGTATTTT.

The CDR3 protein is CASSQEVGGYEQYF. The CDR3 DNA reads as TGTGCCAGCAGCCAAGAGGTAGGGGGCTACGAGCAGTACTTC. The chain joins TRBV4-2 to TRBJ2-7; possible D gene TRBD1, 6 bases. The CDR3 is 14 residues long. CDR1 is LGHNA and CDR2 is YNFKEQ in the germline V gene. Deletions cut 0 bases from V and 3 bases from J, with 9 bases between.

The chain combines TRBV20-1 with TRBJ1-1; maybe TRBD1 (5 bases). The CDR3 loop spans 14 amino acids. With 1 base removed from V and 5 bases from J, the gap between germline ends came to 14 bases. From germline, CDR1 is DFQATT and CDR2 SNEGSKA (reference sequence). CDR3 sequence: CSARAGRAVTEAFF. CDR3 nucleotides: TGCAGTGCTAGAGCGGGCAGGGCGGTAACTGAAGCTTTCTTT.

This clonotype turned up a few times. The V and J genes are TRBV10-3 and TRBJ1-2; D remains unclear. This CDR3 is 13 amino acids long. The V gene lost 3 bases and the J gene lost 4 bases, with 9 bases spanning the gap. Germline V gene lookup returns CDR1 ENHRY and CDR2 SYGVKD. The chain's CDR3 is CAISEEGSYGYTF. The CDR3 DNA reads TGTGCCATCAGTGAAGAAGGCTCCTATGGCTACACCTTC.

V is TRBV5-1 and J is TRBJ2-7, with a weak D call TRBD2 (6 bases). The germline gives CDR1 SGHRS, CDR2 YFSETQ. The CDR3 length is 15 residues. V was pared by 4 bases and J by 0 bases, with 14 bases between. The chain's CDR3 is CASSPEAGSSYEQYF. The DNA of the CDR3 is TGCGCCAGCAGCCCCGAGGCGGGAAGCTCCTACGAGCAGTACTTC.

The genes are TRBV14 and TRBJ1-1; 8 bases fit TRBD1. V lost 3 bases to trimming and J lost 1 base; unmatched junction nucleotides: 10. This CDR3 region has 17 residues. Germline V lookup: CDR1 SGHDN, CDR2 FVKESK. CDR3 sequence: CASSQRQGFNPNTEAFF. The CDR3 DNA reads TGTGCCAGCAGCCAGCGACAGGGGTTCAATCCGAACACTGAAGCTTTCTTT.

J is TRBJ1-1 and V is TRBV7-2; D remains ambiguous. Per the germline V gene, CDR1 is SGHTA and CDR2 is FQGNSA. The V and J ends lost 2 bases and 4 bases respectively, with 20 bases between them. This CDR3 has 17 amino acids. The CDR3 loop is CASSLLGRAKGGTEAFF. The DNA of the CDR3 is TGTGCCAGCAGCTTATTGGGGAGGGCAAAGGGTGGCACTGAAGCTTTCTTT. Full variable domain (outside the CDR3, taken from reference TRBV7-2 and TRBJ1-1): GAGVSQSPSNKVTEKGKDVELRCDPISGHTALYWYRQSLGQGLEFLIYFQGNSAPDKSGLPSDRFSAERTGGSVSTLTIQRTQQEDSAVYLCASSLLGRAKGGTEAFFGQGTRLTVV.

This clonotype was observed a few times. The chain is built from TRBV12-3 or TRBV12-4 and TRBJ1-2; D not certain. The V end was cut by 5 bases, the J end by 5 bases, with 18 bases between. The CDR3 is made up of 15 amino acids. In DNA, the CDR3 is TGTGCCAGCAGTCCAGAAGCGGCCTTTGGGTATGGCTACACCTTC. It specifies CASSPEAAFGYGYTF.

The chain recombines TRBV30 with TRBJ2-1, with D possibly TRBD1 on 5 matching bases. V lost 1 base to trimming and J lost 8 bases, with 9 bases between them. The CDR3 runs 12 residues. CDR1 is GTSNPN, CDR2 SVGIG, per germline (reference sequence). CDR3 sequence: CAWSATVDEQFF. CDR3 nucleotide sequence: TGTGCCTGGAGTGCGACAGTTGATGAGCAGTTCTTC.

There are a few counts of this clonotype. The J gene is TRBJ2-5, the V gene TRBV10-3; no clear D gene. Germline lookup yields CDR1 ENHRY and CDR2 SYGVKD. The CDR3 sequence is 12 residues long. Trimming removed 3 bases at V and 3 bases at J, with 5 bases between. The CDR3, as DNA: TGTGCCATCAGTGATAGGGAAGAGACCCAGTACTTC. Encoded protein: CAISDREETQYF.

This sequence joins TRBV5-6 and TRBJ2-5; 9 bases line up with TRBD1. The germline V gene encodes CDR1 SGHDT and CDR2 YYEEEE. J lost 1 base, V lost 3 bases, and 7 bases had no gene match. The CDR3 contains 16 residues. The CDR3 is CASSSRTGETQETQYF. In DNA form, the CDR3 reads TGTGCCAGCAGCTCTCGGACAGGGGAAACCCAAGAGACCCAGTACTTC. The entire variable domain, with the rest obtained from reference TRBV5-6 and TRBJ2-5, is as follows: DAGVTQSPTHLIKTRGQQVTLRCSPKSGHDTVSWYQQALGQGPQFIFQYYEEEERQRGNFPDRFSGHQFPNYSSELNVNALLLGDSALYLCASSSRTGETQETQYFGPGTRLLVL.

The gene calls are TRBV20-1 and TRBJ1-2; D is uncertain. The CDR3 is 15 residues long. V dropped 0 bases and J dropped 5 bases, with 16 bases sitting between them. CDR1 is DFQATT and CDR2 is SNEGSKA in the germline V gene (reference sequence). The CDR3 sequence is CSARDRGSYGYGYTF. The CDR3 nucleotides read TGCAGTGCTAGAGATCGCGGTAGCTACGGTTATGGCTACACCTTC.

This clonotype was counted a few times. V is TRBV6-5 and J is TRBJ2-7; TRBD1 might be the D (6 bases). This CDR3 region has 13 residues. V was shortened by 5 bases and J by 0 bases, with 8 bases between the two germline ends. From germline, CDR1 is MNHEY and CDR2 SVGAGI. The CDR3 bases are TGTGCCAGCAGTACAGGGACCTCCTACGAGCAGTACTTC. It yields the protein CASSTGTSYEQYF.

This chain joins TRBV4-3 and TRBJ2-1; possibly TRBD2 for D (5 bases). This CDR3 region has 15 residues. V lost 0 bases and J 12 bases, leaving 18 bases between the germline ends. CDR1 is LGHNA and CDR2 is YSLEER in the germline V gene. For the CDR3, the DNA is TGCGCCAGCAGCCAAGATCAGGACTCCCGGGTCGTGCAGTTCTTC. As protein: CASSQDQDSRVVQFF.

The CDR3 coding sequence is TGTGCCACCAGCAGAGATTACTCAGGACAAGAGACCCAGTACTTC. Translation: CATSRDYSGQETQYF. V is TRBV15 and J is TRBJ2-5; D gene uncertain. There are 15 residues in the CDR3. Germline V gives CDR1 LNHNV, CDR2 YYDKDF (reference sequence). Deletions cut 0 bases from V and 2 bases from J, with 10 bases between.

The rearrangement joins TRBV7-2 to TRBJ1-2; 10 nucleotides match TRBD1. This CDR3 is built from 14 residues. The germline gives CDR1 SGHTA, CDR2 FQGNSA. Trimming cost V 5 bases and J 5 bases; bases outside gene matches: 5. The CDR3 nucleotides read TGTGCCAGCAGCGCGGGACAGGGGAAGTATGGCTACACCTTC. It encodes CASSAGQGKYGYTF.